The rows below give T cell receptor beta chains drawn from one sample of a study of circulating CD8 cells and anti-PD-1 response in melanoma. TCRdb itself ran the reads through MiXCR, one entry per CDR3 protein. The sample includes 420 or so distinct CDR3 sequences, around 8% of them seen just once. The source was CD8+ T cells from PBMCs, collected at baseline or after one month of anti-PD-1 therapy (not recorded which). All receptors derive from a human donor with melanoma. The CDR3 runs from the conserved cysteine through the conserved F or W. Fields, in order: clone size, J gene, D gene, V gene, CDR3 DNA, CDR3 protein. A D gene is named only where the DNA matches it firmly. A row's size may be missing; if present it is once, few, many or a size class.

abundance: large
j_gene: TRBJ1-6
d_gene: -
v_gene: TRBV27
CDR3nt: TGTGCCAGCACCGTGGCGGGGCCAGACTCACCCCTCCACTTT
CDR3aa: CASTVAGPDSPLHF

abundance: large
j_gene: TRBJ2-2
d_gene: -
v_gene: TRBV29-1
CDR3nt: TGCAGCGTTGGGCATACCGGGGAGCTGTTTTTT
CDR3aa: CSVGHTGELFF

abundance: -
j_gene: TRBJ2-1
d_gene: -
v_gene: TRBV27
CDR3nt: TGTGCCAGTACCACTCCAGGGAACGAGCAGTTCTTC
CDR3aa: CASTTPGNEQFF

abundance: medium-sized
j_gene: TRBJ2-5
d_gene: -
v_gene: TRBV29-1
CDR3nt: TGCAGCGTTGTCGGGCCAGGGGAGGGGGAGACCCAGTACTTC
CDR3aa: CSVVGPGEGETQYF

abundance: large
j_gene: TRBJ2-4
d_gene: TRBD2
v_gene: TRBV6-2/TRBV6-3
CDR3nt: TGTGCCAGCAGATGGACTAGCGGCAAAAACATTCAGTACTTC
CDR3aa: CASRWTSGKNIQYF

abundance: hyperexpanded
j_gene: TRBJ2-3
d_gene: TRBD2
v_gene: TRBV4-1
CDR3nt: TGCGCCAGCAGCCACCGAGCGGGGGCAGATACGCAGTATTTT
CDR3aa: CASSHRAGADTQYF

abundance: large
j_gene: TRBJ2-1
d_gene: -
v_gene: TRBV27
CDR3nt: TGTGCCAGCAGTTGGCGCGGGATCCTTGATGAGCAGTTCTTC
CDR3aa: CASSWRGILDEQFF

abundance: medium-sized
j_gene: TRBJ2-1
d_gene: TRBD2
v_gene: TRBV20-1
CDR3nt: TGCAGTGCTCGATCACTAGCGGGGAAGCCCGGTGAGCAGCTCTTC
CDR3aa: CSARSLAGKPGEQLF

abundance: medium-sized
j_gene: TRBJ2-7
d_gene: -
v_gene: TRBV7-2
CDR3nt: TGTGCCAGCAGCCCCAAAACACTGTCCTACGAGCAGTACTTC
CDR3aa: CASSPKTLSYEQYF

abundance: medium-sized
j_gene: TRBJ2-7
d_gene: TRBD2
v_gene: TRBV20-1
CDR3nt: TGCAGTGCTAGAGGTCTTCGAGTTAGCGGGGCCATGATCTACGAGCAGTACTTC
CDR3aa: CSARGLRVSGAMIYEQYF

abundance: large
j_gene: TRBJ2-2
d_gene: -
v_gene: TRBV11-2
CDR3nt: TGTGCCAGCAGCGGCTATCAAGAAGGGGGATTAAAACTCGCGAACACCGGGGAGCTGTTTTTT
CDR3aa: CASSGYQEGGLKLANTGELFF

abundance: -
j_gene: TRBJ2-3
d_gene: TRBD2
v_gene: TRBV28
CDR3nt: TGCGCCAGCAGTTTCTATTTTCAGTCGGGGGGACTCCAGAGCACAGATACGCAGTGTTTT
CDR3aa: CASSFYFQSGGLQSTDTQCF

abundance: medium-sized
j_gene: TRBJ2-7
d_gene: TRBD2
v_gene: TRBV20-1
CDR3nt: TGCAGTGCTAGAGATAGTGAGGAGCGGGAGTGGGGCGAGCAGTACTTC
CDR3aa: CSARDSEEREWGEQYF

abundance: large
j_gene: TRBJ1-4
d_gene: -
v_gene: TRBV28
CDR3nt: TGTGCCAGCAGTTCCACCAAGTATAATGAAAAACTGTTTTTT
CDR3aa: CASSSTKYNEKLFF

abundance: large
j_gene: TRBJ2-7
d_gene: -
v_gene: TRBV19
CDR3nt: TGTGCCAGTAGTATACGGACCGGATCCTACGAGCAGTACTTC
CDR3aa: CASSIRTGSYEQYF

abundance: hyperexpanded
j_gene: TRBJ2-3
d_gene: -
v_gene: TRBV18
CDR3nt: TGTGCCAGCTCACCACTAGGCACAGATACGCAGTATTTT
CDR3aa: CASSPLGTDTQYF

abundance: medium-sized
j_gene: TRBJ2-7
d_gene: TRBD1
v_gene: TRBV4-1
CDR3nt: TGCGCCAGCAGCCGAGGTGCCGGGACAGGGGGTACCGAGCAGTACTTC
CDR3aa: CASSRGAGTGGTEQYF

abundance: medium-sized
j_gene: TRBJ2-3
d_gene: TRBD2
v_gene: TRBV20-1
CDR3nt: TGCAGTGCTAGACTAGCGGGGGGGCTAGTAGTCCAAATCGTCACAGATACGCAGTATTTT
CDR3aa: CSARLAGGLVVQIVTDTQYF